This T cell receptor beta chain was documented in a study of blood T cell repertoires in COVID-19. Study overall: PBMCs, B-cell-depleted T cells, or T cells provided the cDNA or gDNA that made up the material.

The Seattle site enrolled patients during active infection and followed them longitudinally. Measured with immunoSEQ multiplex PCR; TCRdb has only the in-frame clones, and not every one. The sample consists of tens of thousands of clones, around 86% of them appearing once. Germline V gene data show CDR1 as SGHAT and CDR2 as FQNNGV. V trimming: 4 bases; J trimming: 8 bases; junction bases outside the gene matches: 3. The CDR3 spans 14 residues. This chain joins TRBV11-2 and TRBJ1-4; 11 nucleotides match TRBD1. The origin of this receptor is a man aged 55 to 70 with COVID-19, enrolled during active disease. The sequencing sample was made of peripheral blood. CDR3 in DNA: TGTGCCAGCAGCTCCGGGACAGGGGGAGAAAAACTGTTTTTT. Translation: CASSSGTGGEKLFF. The full variable domain, rest sourced from reference TRBV11-2 and TRBJ1-4, is EAGVAQSPRYKIIEKRQSVAFWCNPISGHATLYWYQQILGQGPKLLIQFQNNGVVDDSQLPKDRFSAERLKGVDSTLKIQPAKLEDSAVYLCASSSGTGGEKLFFGSGTQLSVL.